This TCR beta chain derives from a study of PD-1 blockade in classical Hodgkin lymphoma. Using immunoSEQ multiplex PCR, the repertoire was profiled, and TCRdb retains in-frame clones only, with some absent. The sample holds tens of thousands of clones, under 95% seen once. The time point denotes: cycle 4 day 1 (C4D1), after 5 to 7 weeks of nivolumab. All the patients suffered relapse after autologous stem cell transplantation, and brentuximab vedotin exposure differed. The source is a human donor with classical Hodgkin lymphoma. The sequenced sample was peripheral blood mononuclear cells (PBMCs), obtained before the fourth cycle of nivolumab.

The CDR3 nucleotides read TGTGCCAGCAGCTTGCTAGCGGGGATCTCCTACAATGAGCAGTTCTTC. Protein product: CASSLLAGISYNEQFF. V and J are TRBV7-9 and TRBJ2-1; 9 bases align to TRBD2. V was clipped by 3 bases and J by 0 bases; unmatched bases: 3. Germline assignment: CDR1 SEHNR and CDR2 FQNEAQ (reference sequence). The CDR3 has 16 residues.